These 19 T cell receptor beta chains originate from one sample sequenced in a study of identical twins. TCRdb re-analysed the 5' RACE reads in MiXCR, keeping a single row per CDR3 protein. The sample lists 430,000 or so distinct CDR3 sequences, 20% to 25% seen once, with around 3% in the top ten. These data also featured in a second study, about T cells expressing NK-cell markers.

Sequencing input: CD4+ T cells sorted from blood. The receptor set was obtained from a woman aged 18-29 years in good health.

The V call is TRBV5-1, the J call TRBJ2-5; no definite D call. Germline loops: CDR1 SGHRS, CDR2 YFSETQ. The CDR3 has 14 residues. V was cut by 9 bases and J by 2 bases, with 17 bases left in between. CDR3 residues: CATNSGFQQETQYF. The DNA for the CDR3 is TGCGCCACTAACTCTGGGTTCCAACAAGAGACCCAGTACTTC.

The V gene is TRBV2, the J gene TRBJ2-1, with D unresolved. The V and J ends lost 6 bases and 6 bases respectively, with 15 bases between them. The CDR3 has 14 amino acids. In germline, CDR1 is SNHLY, CDR2 FYNNEI. For the CDR3, the DNA is TGTGCCAGCAGGCCACTAATGGCGGCCAATGAGCAGTTCTTC. This codes for CASRPLMAANEQFF.

The chain joins TRBV7-2 to TRBJ2-3; D might be TRBD2 (6 bases). The CDR3 extends over 14 amino acids. V was pared by 6 bases and J by 8 bases, with 18 bases between. Germline V gene data show CDR1 as SGHTA and CDR2 as FQGNSA. CDR3 region: CASSLRVPGVTQYF. As DNA, the CDR3 is TGTGCCAGCAGTCTTCGAGTCCCGGGGGTTACGCAGTATTTT.

The rearrangement joins TRBV5-6 to TRBJ2-7; no reliable D call. This CDR3 is built from 12 residues. V gave up 0 bases and J gave up 5 bases, with 6 bases separating them. Germline CDR1 SGHDT, CDR2 YYEEEE. CDR3 in DNA: TGTGCCAGCAGCTTGGCCCTCCACGAGCAGTACTTC. It yields the protein CASSLALHEQYF.

This chain links TRBV3-1 with TRBJ1-4; D not resolved. V was shortened by 0 bases and J by 10 bases, with 6 bases between the two germline ends. CDR1 is LGHDT and CDR2 is YNNKEL in the germline V gene (reference sequence). The CDR3 covers 12 residues. CDR3 coding DNA: TGTGCCAGCAGCCAAGAAATGCGAAAACTGTTTTTT. Translating it yields CASSQEMRKLFF. Variable domain in full (rest from reference TRBV3-1 and TRBJ1-4): DTAVSQTPKYLVTQMGNDKSIKCEQNLGHDTMYWYKQDSKKFLKIMFSYNNKELIINETVPNRFSPKSPDKAHLNLHINSLELGDSAVYFCASSQEMRKLFFGSGTQLSVL.

The chain uses TRBV27 and TRBJ1-6, with TRBD1 identical over 7 bases. J lost 8 bases, V lost 3 bases, and 1 base had no gene match. There are 13 residues in the CDR3. Germline V gene data show CDR1 as MNHEY and CDR2 as SMNVEV (reference sequence). In nucleotides, the CDR3 is TGTGCCAGCAGTTTGGACAGGTATTCACCCCTCCACTTT. It yields the protein CASSLDRYSPLHF.

The chain has TRBV12-3 or TRBV12-4 and TRBJ2-7; D is possibly TRBD1 (5 bases). The CDR3 is made up of 17 amino acids. V was shortened by 6 bases and J by 0 bases, with 21 bases between the two germline ends. In DNA, the CDR3 is TGTGCCAGCAGCCAACTTAAGCAGGGCCGGAGCTCCTACGAGCAGTACTTC. It yields the protein CASSQLKQGRSSYEQYF.

This clonotype occurred many times. The chain combines TRBV5-6 with TRBJ1-5, with D possibly TRBD1 on 5 matching bases. V lost 0 bases, J lost 1 base, and 5 bases lay in between. CDR3 length equals 14 residues. The germline gives CDR1 SGHDT, CDR2 YYEEEE. The CDR3, as DNA: TGTGCCAGCAGCTTGGGACAGAGCAATCAGCCCCAGCATTTT. Its protein is CASSLGQSNQPQHF.

The chain joins TRBV12-3 or TRBV12-4 to TRBJ2-1; D possibly uses TRBD1 or TRBD2 (6 bases each). Trimming took 0 bases from V and 3 from J, leaving 15 bases between them. The CDR3 runs to 17 residues. The CDR3 DNA reads as TGTGCCAGCAGTTTAGCGAGAGGGGGGCTTAACTACAATGAGCAGTTCTTC. It specifies CASSLARGGLNYNEQFF.

The chain links TRBV6-5 to TRBJ1-1; 7 bases fit TRBD1. Germline V CDR1 and CDR2: MNHEY, SVGAGI. This CDR3 has 14 amino acids. V shed 4 bases and J 5 bases; nucleotides not matched to a gene: 7. The DNA of the CDR3 is TGTGCCAGCAGTTTTCTCAGGGGGAAGACTGAAGCTTTCTTT. Amino acid sequence: CASSFLRGKTEAFF.

This chain joins TRBV27 and TRBJ2-3; tentatively, D is TRBD2 (5 bases). Germline-derived CDR1 and CDR2 are MNHEY and SMNVEV (reference sequence). The CDR3 consists of 13 residues. Trimming took off 10 bases at V and 2 bases at J, with 13 bases between the two ends. CDR3 coding DNA: TGTGCCACCCGGGATTGGGTCACAGATACGCAGTATTTT. Protein: CATRDWVTDTQYF.

This clonotype occurred a few times. V and J are TRBV7-9 and TRBJ1-1; 7 bases match TRBD1. The CDR3 has 13 residues. V lost 5 bases, J lost 10 bases, and 10 bases stayed unmatched. The germline V gene encodes CDR1 SEHNR and CDR2 FQNEAQ (reference sequence). The CDR3 DNA is TGTGCCAGCAGCAATAGGGGGCGTGGGGGAGCTTTCTTT. Translating gives CASSNRGRGGAFF.

The table lists this clonotype with a few counts. The V call is TRBV20-1, the J call TRBJ2-3, with TRBD2 identical over 7 bases. Germline V gives CDR1 DFQATT, CDR2 SNEGSKA (reference sequence). The CDR3 extends over 15 amino acids. V shed 6 bases, J shed 5 bases, and the junction held 14 bases outside the gene matches. The CDR3 here is CSATRWGGSEDTQYF. The CDR3 DNA reads TGCAGTGCAACCCGATGGGGGGGGAGCGAAGATACGCAGTATTTT.

This sequence joins TRBV20-1 and TRBJ1-2, with TRBD1 matching 7 bases. Germline loops: CDR1 DFQATT, CDR2 SNEGSKA (reference sequence). CDR3 size: 15 residues. Germline trimming cut 2 bases from V and 4 bases from J; bases unmatched to any gene: 10. The DNA for the CDR3 is TGCAGTGCTAGAACCCCACAGGGGATCACCTATGGCTACACCTTC. Translated: CSARTPQGITYGYTF.

The table lists this clonotype with a few counts. The chain uses TRBV29-1 and TRBJ2-7; D unresolved. Per the germline V gene, CDR1 is SQVTM and CDR2 is ANQGSEA. The CDR3 has 12 residues. Deletions cut 5 bases from V and 7 bases from J, with 15 bases between. The CDR3 bases are TGCAGCGTTAAAAGGGAATTCCGGGAGCAGTACTTC. This sequence encodes CSVKREFREQYF.

The CDR3 protein is CSARVVGYTF. The CDR3 DNA follows: TGCAGTGCTAGGGTGGTTGGCTACACCTTC. The gene calls are TRBV20-1 and TRBJ1-2; unclear D gene. The ends were cut back, 3 bases at V and 7 bases at J, with 6 bases in the middle. The germline V gene has CDR1 DFQATT and CDR2 SNEGSKA (reference sequence). The CDR3 is 10 residues long.

A few counts support this clonotype. The CDR3 DNA reads as TGCGCCAGCAGCTTGATTCCGGGTCGCACAGATACGCAGTATTTT. Encoded protein: CASSLIPGRTDTQYF. This chain connects TRBV5-1 to TRBJ2-3; D unresolved. Trimming removed 1 base from V and 1 base from J, with 10 bases in between. CDR1 and CDR2 from the germline V gene are SGHRS and YFSETQ. The CDR3 length is 15 residues.

The V gene is TRBV30, the J gene TRBJ2-1, with a weak D call TRBD2 (6 bases). V was trimmed by 2 bases and J by 4 bases, leaving 9 bases between them. This CDR3 has 13 residues. Germline V CDR1 and CDR2: GTSNPN, SVGIG (reference sequence). The chain's CDR3 is CAWSRDLYNEQFF. The CDR3 nucleotides read TGTGCCTGGAGTCGGGACTTATACAATGAGCAGTTCTTC.

At least ten counts were recorded for this clonotype. The rearrangement joins TRBV10-3 to TRBJ1-2; no clear D. The CDR3 extends over 15 amino acids. Per the germline V gene, CDR1 is ENHRY and CDR2 is SYGVKD. Trimming took off 0 bases at V and 4 bases at J, with 12 bases between the two ends. CDR3 amino acids: CAISESKSVIYGYTF. DNA of the CDR3: TGTGCCATCAGTGAGTCGAAGTCAGTTATCTATGGCTACACCTTC.